The T cell receptor (beta chain) under discussion was sequenced for a study of blood T cells in healthy people across ages. A sample-barcoded 5' primer and a J-beta primer mix were used in a second PCR of roughly 7 to 11 cycles. Each CDR3 protein gets one entry after TCRdb re-called the 5' RACE reads with MiXCR. The sample includes 1.5 million to 2 million distinct CDR3 sequences, about 50% of them seen just once. Sequenced material: blood. The sequence came from a woman aged 40 to 50 in good health.

In nucleotides, the CDR3 is TGTGCCAGCAGCCCGGCAGGGGGGGGGCCGACAGATACGCAGTATTTT. Translated: CASSPAGGGPTDTQYF. This sequence joins TRBV5-6 and TRBJ2-3; either TRBD1 or TRBD2 may supply D (7 bases each). Germline loops: CDR1 SGHDT, CDR2 YYEEEE. The germline V and J ends were trimmed by 4 bases and 3 bases, with 18 bases remaining between them. This CDR3 is built from 16 residues.